This section outlines one T cell receptor beta chain sequence together with its context. The entry originates in a study of blood T cell repertoires in COVID-19. Method: immunoSEQ multiplex PCR; TCRdb's copy keeps in-frame clones and lacks some. The profile shows around 58,000 clones, roughly nine tenths of them singletons. CDR3 size: 14 residues. CDR1 and CDR2 (germline): LGHDT, YNNKEL (reference sequence). The V and J ends lost 8 bases and 5 bases, in that order; junction bases with no gene match: 5. This rearrangement joins TRBV3-1 (or the pseudogene TRBV3-2) to TRBJ1-6; 8 nucleotides agree with TRBD1. This TCR was sampled from a woman between 55 and 75 years old with active or convalescent COVID-19. The sequenced sample consisted of peripheral blood. In DNA, the CDR3 is TGTGCCAGCCAGGTGACAGGGGATAATTCACCCCTCCACTTT. Translation: CASQVTGDNSPLHF.